Presented here are 18 T cell receptor beta chains from one specimen sequenced in a study of shared clonotypes between healthy human individuals. Only CD45RO-negative cells positively selected for CCR7 counted as naive CD8 cells, so terminally differentiated effector memory CD45RA+ cells were excluded. Only in-frame clones appear in the TCRdb table, and some are missing; sequencing was by immunoSEQ multiplex PCR. This table has about 2 million clones, over 85% appearing once. Sequencing input: naive CD8+ T cells sorted from blood. Every receptor here comes from a man younger than 35 in good health.

Of note for this clone: This specimen includes other DNA sequences encoding the same CDR3. This chain connects TRBV28 to TRBJ2-7, with D uncertain. V dropped 3 bases and J dropped 4 bases, with 7 bases sitting between them. This CDR3 has 12 residues. The germline CDR1 and CDR2 sequences are MDHEN and SYDVKM. CDR3 protein: CASSLPGYEQYF. CDR3 DNA: TGTGCCAGCAGTTTGCCAGGATACGAGCAGTACTTC.

The rearrangement links TRBV5-5 to TRBJ1-1, with 8 nucleotides matching TRBD1. This CDR3 contains 16 residues. In germline, CDR1 is SGHKS, CDR2 YYEKEE (reference sequence). Trimming at V came to 4 bases and at J to 1 base, leaving 9 bases not matched to a gene. CDR3 DNA: TGTGCCAGCAGCCTTTCAGGGGGCTGGGGGAACACTGAAGCTTTCTTT. Protein: CASSLSGGWGNTEAFF.

The genes are TRBV13 and TRBJ2-2; D is possibly TRBD2 (5 bases). V was pared by 5 bases and J by 0 bases, with 10 bases between. CDR3 length equals 15 residues. The germline V gene encodes CDR1 PRHDT and CDR2 FYEKMQ (reference sequence). CDR3 sequence (DNA): TGTGCCAGCAGCAAGGACTGGGCGAACACCGGGGAGCTGTTTTTT. Encoded protein: CASSKDWANTGELFF.

This rearrangement joins TRBV2 to TRBJ1-4; 7 bases agree with TRBD1. Trimming at V came to 4 bases and at J to 6 bases, leaving 11 bases not matched to a gene. Germline loops: CDR1 SNHLY, CDR2 FYNNEI. This CDR3 is 16 amino acids long. The CDR3 sequence is CASSATGLHVDEKLFF. Written as DNA, the CDR3 is TGTGCCAGCAGTGCGACAGGGTTACACGTCGATGAAAAACTGTTTTTT.

This rearrangement joins TRBV11-2 to TRBJ2-3; a possible D gene is TRBD2 (5 bases). The CDR3 is made up of 14 amino acids. CDR1 and CDR2 from the germline V gene are SGHAT and FQNNGV. The germline V and J ends were trimmed by 8 bases and 0 bases, with 12 bases remaining between them. The CDR3 coding sequence is TGTGCCAGCTGCCCGTGGAGGAGCACAGATACGCAGTATTTT. It is translated as CASCPWRSTDTQYF.

The CDR3 protein is CAISPGQGTFYEQYF. CDR3 nucleotides: TGTGCCATCAGCCCGGGACAGGGGACCTTCTACGAGCAGTACTTC. The chain recombines TRBV10-3 with TRBJ2-7; 10 nucleotides align to TRBD1. The germline V gene encodes CDR1 ENHRY and CDR2 SYGVKD. Germline trimming cut 6 bases from V and 3 bases from J; bases unmatched to any gene: 8. This CDR3 region has 15 residues.

This clone appeared a single time. This chain joins TRBV10-3 and TRBJ1-2; 7 bases align to TRBD1. CDR3 length: 16 amino acids. V dropped 2 bases and J dropped 6; count of bases not matched to a gene: 12. Per germline, CDR1 ENHRY and CDR2 SYGVKD. DNA for the CDR3: TGTGCCATCAGTGAGCCCGACAGGGTTAAATTAAATGGCTACACCTTC. Translated: CAISEPDRVKLNGYTF.

In its sample, this clone was seen once. The chain joins TRBV6-6 to TRBJ2-3; 7 bases are shared with TRBD2. The CDR3 consists of 15 residues. J gave up 4 bases and V 5 bases, and 9 bases lay outside the gene matches. The germline gives CDR1 MNHNY, CDR2 SVGAGI (reference sequence). CDR3 coding DNA: TGTGCCAGCAGTAAGCGGGATTTCACGGCAGATACGCAGTATTTT. It specifies CASSKRDFTADTQYF.

This clone has just one count. The V gene is TRBV29-1, the J gene TRBJ2-7, with D hard to call. Germline V gives CDR1 SQVTM, CDR2 ANQGSEA. The CDR3 covers 12 residues. V was shortened by 4 bases and J by 0 bases, with 7 bases between the two germline ends. The CDR3, as DNA: TGCAGCGTTGGCTGGAGCTCCTACGAGCAGTACTTC. This sequence encodes CSVGWSSYEQYF.

Points on this clone: This CDR3 is also generated by other DNA sequences in the sample. The V and J genes are TRBV7-6 and TRBJ1-1; unclear D gene. Germline V lookup: CDR1 SGHVS, CDR2 FNYEAQ. Trimming cost V 5 bases and J 5 bases, with 12 bases left between them. The CDR3 covers 13 residues. This CDR3 is CASSLGGRTEAFF. The CDR3, as DNA: TGTGCCAGCAGCCTAGGCGGGCGGACTGAAGCTTTCTTT.

The chain has TRBV29-1 and TRBJ1-5; D gene unclear. The CDR3 is 13 amino acids. V was pared by 6 bases and J by 1 base, with 10 bases between. Germline V lookup: CDR1 SQVTM, CDR2 ANQGSEA. CDR3 coding DNA: TGCAGCGTGATAGACACCAGCAATCAGCCCCAGCATTTT. It is translated as CSVIDTSNQPQHF.

The CDR3 is CASSAARQGILFGYTF. The CDR3 DNA reads as TGTGCCAGCAGCGCCGCGAGACAGGGAATTCTCTTTGGCTACACCTTC. The chain employs TRBV9 and TRBJ1-2, with 7 bases that match TRBD1. Germline V CDR1 and CDR2: SGDLS, YYNGEE. The CDR3 is made up of 16 amino acids. J was trimmed by 7 bases and V by 3 bases; bases with no gene match: 15.

For this clone: Other DNA variants within this sample encode the same CDR3. This chain uses TRBV7-9 with TRBJ2-3; 9 positions match TRBD1. The CDR3 loop spans 16 amino acids. The junction had 5 bases not matched to a gene; V was cut back by 1 base and J by 3 bases. Germline V gene lookup returns CDR1 SEHNR and CDR2 FQNEAQ (reference sequence). Here the CDR3 reads CASSLVVTGGTDTQYF. The DNA for the CDR3 is TGTGCCAGCAGCTTAGTCGTGACAGGGGGAACAGATACGCAGTATTTT.

Worth noting for this clone: Other DNA sequences in the sample encode the same CDR3. This chain connects TRBV30 to TRBJ2-1, with D possibly called TRBD1 or TRBD2 (6 bases each). The ends were cut back, 0 bases at V and 0 bases at J, with 9 bases in the middle. This CDR3 has 15 residues. Germline V CDR1 and CDR2: GTSNPN, SVGIG (reference sequence). The CDR3 is CAWSVGGSSYNEQFF. The CDR3 bases are TGTGCCTGGAGTGTAGGGGGGAGCTCCTACAATGAGCAGTTCTTC.

The rearrangement links TRBV7-9 to TRBJ2-5; tentative D call: TRBD2 (5 bases). Germline loops: CDR1 SEHNR, CDR2 FQNEAQ (reference sequence). Trimming shortened V by 1 base and J by 2 bases, and 14 bases separated the two germline ends. CDR3 length equals 16 residues. This chain's CDR3 is CASSLGLEGEQETQYF. DNA of the CDR3: TGTGCCAGCAGCTTAGGTCTAGAGGGAGAACAAGAGACCCAGTACTTC.

The chain links TRBV30 to TRBJ2-2; tentatively, D is TRBD1 (5 bases). This CDR3 is built from 13 residues. Germline V CDR1 and CDR2: GTSNPN, SVGIG (reference sequence). Deletions cut 5 bases from V and 8 bases from J, with 15 bases between. The CDR3 is CAWQIQGSGELFF. CDR3 sequence (DNA): TGTGCCTGGCAGATTCAGGGCTCTGGGGAGCTGTTTTTT.

The chain carries TRBV5-1 and TRBJ1-1; the match to TRBD1 covers 7 bases. The CDR3 loop spans 14 amino acids. Trimming took 4 bases from V and 4 from J; bases not matched to a gene: 7. Germline V gene sequence: CDR1 SGHRS, CDR2 YFSETQ. CDR3 amino acids: CASSTGEVITEAFF. The CDR3 DNA is TGCGCCAGCAGCACAGGGGAGGTGATCACTGAAGCTTTCTTT.

CDR3: CASSLIKGQRDPEQYF. CDR3 nucleotides: TGTGCCAGCAGCTTAATCAAGGGACAGCGGGACCCCGAGCAGTACTTC. The chain uses TRBV7-9 and TRBJ2-7; either TRBD1 or TRBD2 may supply D (7 bases each). The CDR3 extends over 16 amino acids. CDR1 is SEHNR and CDR2 is FQNEAQ in the germline V gene (reference sequence). Trimming cost V 2 bases and J 6 bases, with 20 bases left between them.